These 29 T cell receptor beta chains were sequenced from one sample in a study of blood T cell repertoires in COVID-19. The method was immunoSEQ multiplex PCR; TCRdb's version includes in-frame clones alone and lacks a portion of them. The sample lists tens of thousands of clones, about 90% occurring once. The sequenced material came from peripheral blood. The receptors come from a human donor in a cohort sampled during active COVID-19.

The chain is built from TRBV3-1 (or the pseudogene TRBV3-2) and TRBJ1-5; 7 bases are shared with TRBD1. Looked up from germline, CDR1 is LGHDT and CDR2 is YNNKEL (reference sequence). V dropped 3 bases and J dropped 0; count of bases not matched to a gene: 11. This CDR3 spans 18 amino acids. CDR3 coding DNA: TGTGCCAGCAGCCACACCGGGACAGCTTATGATAGCAATCAGCCCCAGCATTTT. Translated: CASSHTGTAYDSNQPQHF.

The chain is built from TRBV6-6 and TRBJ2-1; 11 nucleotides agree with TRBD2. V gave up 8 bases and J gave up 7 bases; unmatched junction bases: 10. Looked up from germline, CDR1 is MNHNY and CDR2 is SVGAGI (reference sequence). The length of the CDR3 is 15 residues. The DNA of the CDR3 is TGTGCCAGCCGAGTAGCGGGGGGGCCCCAAAATGAGCAGTTCTTC. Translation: CASRVAGGPQNEQFF.

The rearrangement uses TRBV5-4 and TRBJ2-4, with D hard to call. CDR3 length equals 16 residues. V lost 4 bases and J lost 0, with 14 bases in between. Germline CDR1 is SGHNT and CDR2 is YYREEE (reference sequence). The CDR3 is CASSADKSLAKNIQYF. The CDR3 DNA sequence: TGTGCCAGCAGCGCGGATAAATCGCTAGCCAAAAACATTCAGTACTTC.

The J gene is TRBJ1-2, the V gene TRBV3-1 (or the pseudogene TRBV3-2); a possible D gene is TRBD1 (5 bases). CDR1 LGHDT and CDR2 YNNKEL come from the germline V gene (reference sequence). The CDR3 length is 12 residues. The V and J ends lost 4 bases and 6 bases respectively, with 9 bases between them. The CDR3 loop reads CASSLVGDGYTF. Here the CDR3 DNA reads TGTGCCAGCAGCCTCGTAGGGGATGGCTACACCTTC.

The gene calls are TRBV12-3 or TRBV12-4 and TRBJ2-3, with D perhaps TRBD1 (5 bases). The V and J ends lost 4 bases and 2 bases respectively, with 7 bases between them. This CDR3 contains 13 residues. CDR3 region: CASSSGYTDTQYF. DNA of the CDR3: TGTGCCAGCAGTTCAGGGTACACAGATACGCAGTATTTT.

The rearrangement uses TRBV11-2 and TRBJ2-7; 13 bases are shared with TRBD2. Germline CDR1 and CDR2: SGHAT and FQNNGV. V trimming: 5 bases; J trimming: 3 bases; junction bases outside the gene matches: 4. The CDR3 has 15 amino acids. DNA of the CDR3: TGTGCCAGCAGCCAGGGACTAGCGGGATTCTACGAGCAGTACGTC. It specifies CASSQGLAGFYEQYV.

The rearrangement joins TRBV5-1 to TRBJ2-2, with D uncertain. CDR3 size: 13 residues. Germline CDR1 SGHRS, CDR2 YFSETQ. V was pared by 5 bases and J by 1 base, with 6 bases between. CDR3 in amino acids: CASRAENTGELFF. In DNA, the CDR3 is TGCGCCAGCAGGGCAGAGAACACCGGGGAGCTGTTTTTT.

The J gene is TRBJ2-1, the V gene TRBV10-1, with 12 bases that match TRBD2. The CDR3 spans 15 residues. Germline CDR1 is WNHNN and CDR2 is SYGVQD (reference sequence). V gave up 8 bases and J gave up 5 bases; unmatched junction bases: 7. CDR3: CASPASGRDHNEQFF. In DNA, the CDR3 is TGCGCCAGCCCAGCTAGCGGGAGGGACCACAATGAGCAGTTCTTC.

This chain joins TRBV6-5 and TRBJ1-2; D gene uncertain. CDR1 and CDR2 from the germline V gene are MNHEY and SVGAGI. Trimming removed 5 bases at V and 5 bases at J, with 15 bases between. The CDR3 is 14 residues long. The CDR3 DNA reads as TGTGCCAGCAGTAACCAGGTCGGAGGATATGGCTACACCTTC. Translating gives CASSNQVGGYGYTF.

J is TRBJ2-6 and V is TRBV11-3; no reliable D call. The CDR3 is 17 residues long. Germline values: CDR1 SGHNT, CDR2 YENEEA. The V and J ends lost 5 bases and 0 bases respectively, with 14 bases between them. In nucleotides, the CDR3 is TGTGCCAGCAGCCCCTCCCAGTATTACTCTGGGGCCAACGTCCTGACTTTC. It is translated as CASSPSQYYSGANVLTF.

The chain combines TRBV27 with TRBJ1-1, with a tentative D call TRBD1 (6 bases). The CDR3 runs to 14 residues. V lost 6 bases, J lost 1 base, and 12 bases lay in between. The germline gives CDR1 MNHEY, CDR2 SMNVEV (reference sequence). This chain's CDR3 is CASRGGRGNTEAFF. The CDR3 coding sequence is TGTGCCAGCAGGGGGGGGCGAGGGAACACTGAAGCTTTCTTT.

DNA for the CDR3: TGCGCCAGCTCCGCCGCGGAGGGCGCTGAAGCTTTCTTT. This encodes CASSAAEGAEAFF. The V call is TRBV5-1, the J call TRBJ1-1; no clear D. The CDR3 has 13 amino acids. Between the trimmed V and J ends, which lost 7 bases and 6 bases, there was a span of 16 bases. CDR1 is SGHRS and CDR2 is YFSETQ in the germline V gene.

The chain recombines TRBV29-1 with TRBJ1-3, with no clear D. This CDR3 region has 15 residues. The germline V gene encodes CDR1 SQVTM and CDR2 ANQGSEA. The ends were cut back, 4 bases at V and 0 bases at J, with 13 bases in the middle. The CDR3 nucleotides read TGCAGCGTTGTTTACAGTTACGACTCTGGAAACACCATATATTTT. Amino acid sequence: CSVVYSYDSGNTIYF.

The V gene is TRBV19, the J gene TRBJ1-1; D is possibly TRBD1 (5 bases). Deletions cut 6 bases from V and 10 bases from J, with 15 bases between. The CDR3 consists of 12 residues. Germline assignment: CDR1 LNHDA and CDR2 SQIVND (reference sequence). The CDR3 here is CASRGELGGAFF. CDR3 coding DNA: TGTGCCAGTAGAGGGGAACTGGGGGGAGCTTTCTTT.

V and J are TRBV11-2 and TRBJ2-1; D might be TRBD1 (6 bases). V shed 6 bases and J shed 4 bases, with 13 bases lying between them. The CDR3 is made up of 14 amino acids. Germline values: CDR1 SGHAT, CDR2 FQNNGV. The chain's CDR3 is CASRGTPDYNEQFF. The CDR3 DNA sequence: TGTGCCAGCAGGGGGACACCAGATTACAATGAGCAGTTCTTC.

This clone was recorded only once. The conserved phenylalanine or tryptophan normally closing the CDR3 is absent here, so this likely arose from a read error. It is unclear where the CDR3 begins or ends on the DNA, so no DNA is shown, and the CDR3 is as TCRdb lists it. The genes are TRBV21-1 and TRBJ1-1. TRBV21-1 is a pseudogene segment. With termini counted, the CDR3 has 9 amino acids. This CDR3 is CASSKDTGD.

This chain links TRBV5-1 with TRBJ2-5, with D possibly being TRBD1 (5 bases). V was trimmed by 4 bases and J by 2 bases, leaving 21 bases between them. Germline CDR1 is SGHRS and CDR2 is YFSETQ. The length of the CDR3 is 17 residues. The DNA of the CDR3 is TGCGCCAGCAGCCCAGGGTTACAAACAGTGCCTCAAGAGACCCAGTACTTC. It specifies CASSPGLQTVPQETQYF.

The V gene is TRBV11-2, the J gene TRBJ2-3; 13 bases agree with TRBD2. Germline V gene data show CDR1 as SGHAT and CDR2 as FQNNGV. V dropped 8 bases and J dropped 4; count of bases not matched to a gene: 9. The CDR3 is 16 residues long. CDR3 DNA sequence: TGTGCCAGCGGGAGGACTAGCGGGAGTCGCGCAGATACGCAGTATTTT. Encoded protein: CASGRTSGSRADTQYF.

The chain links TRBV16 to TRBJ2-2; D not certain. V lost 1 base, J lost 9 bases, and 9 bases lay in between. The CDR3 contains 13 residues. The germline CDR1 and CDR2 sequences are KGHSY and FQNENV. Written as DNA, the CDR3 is TGTGCCAGCAGCCAATTCCGGTCTCGGGAGCTGTTTTTT. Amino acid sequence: CASSQFRSRELFF.

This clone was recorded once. In DNA, the CDR3 is TGCAGCGTTATGCGGGGGGGCAGAGAGACCCAGTACTTC. Protein product: CSVMRGGRETQYF. The chain carries TRBV29-1 and TRBJ2-5; 9 bases line up with TRBD2. This CDR3 has 13 residues. After removal of 5 bases from V and 4 bases from J, the junction contained 5 bases not matched to a gene. Germline CDR1 SQVTM, CDR2 ANQGSEA.

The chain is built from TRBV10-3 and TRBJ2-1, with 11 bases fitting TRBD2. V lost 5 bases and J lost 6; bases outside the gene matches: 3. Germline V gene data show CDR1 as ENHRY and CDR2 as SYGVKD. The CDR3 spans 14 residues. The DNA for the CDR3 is TGTGCCATCAGTCCGGGACTAGCGGCCAATGAGCAGTTCTTC. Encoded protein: CAISPGLAANEQFF.

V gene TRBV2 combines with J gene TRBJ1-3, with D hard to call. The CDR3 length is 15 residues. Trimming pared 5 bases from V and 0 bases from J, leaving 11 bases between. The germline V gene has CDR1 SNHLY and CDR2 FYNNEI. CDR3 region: CASSTPISSGNTIYF. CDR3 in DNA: TGTGCCAGCAGTACCCCGATTAGCTCTGGAAACACCATATATTTT.

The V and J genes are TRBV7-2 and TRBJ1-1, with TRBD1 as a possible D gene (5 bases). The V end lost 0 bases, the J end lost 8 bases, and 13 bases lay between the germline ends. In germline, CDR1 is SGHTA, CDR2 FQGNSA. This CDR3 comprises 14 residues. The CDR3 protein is CASSLAQGAREAFF. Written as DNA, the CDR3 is TGTGCCAGCAGCTTAGCGCAAGGGGCTAGGGAAGCTTTCTTT.

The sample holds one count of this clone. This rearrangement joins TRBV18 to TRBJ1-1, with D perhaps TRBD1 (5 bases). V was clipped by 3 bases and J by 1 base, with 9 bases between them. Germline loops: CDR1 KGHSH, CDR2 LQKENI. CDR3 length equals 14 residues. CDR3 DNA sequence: TGTGCCAGCTCACCGCTGGGGGGGAACACTGAAGCTTTCTTT. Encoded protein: CASSPLGGNTEAFF.

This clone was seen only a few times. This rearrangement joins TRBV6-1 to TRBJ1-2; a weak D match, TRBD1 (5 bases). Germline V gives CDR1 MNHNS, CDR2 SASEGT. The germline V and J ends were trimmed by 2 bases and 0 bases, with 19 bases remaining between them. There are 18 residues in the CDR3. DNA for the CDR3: TGTGCCAGCAGTGAAACCATTTGGGGGGATTTAGCTAACTATGGCTACACCTTC. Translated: CASSETIWGDLANYGYTF.

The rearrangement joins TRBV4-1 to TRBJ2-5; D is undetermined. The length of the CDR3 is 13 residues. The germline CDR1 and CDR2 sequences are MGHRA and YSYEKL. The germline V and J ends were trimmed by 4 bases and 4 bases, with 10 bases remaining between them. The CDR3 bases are TGCGCCAGCAGCCGAGCCCTCGGAGAGACCCAGTACTTC. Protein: CASSRALGETQYF.

The CDR3 DNA reads as TGTGCCAGCAGGGAGGGATCTGGGGCCAACGTCCTGACTTTC. Translation gives CASREGSGANVLTF. The V and J genes are TRBV28 and TRBJ2-6; the D gene is possibly TRBD2 (6 bases). V was cut by 6 bases and J by 1 base, with 7 bases left in between. Germline-derived CDR1 and CDR2 are MDHEN and SYDVKM. The CDR3 loop spans 14 amino acids.

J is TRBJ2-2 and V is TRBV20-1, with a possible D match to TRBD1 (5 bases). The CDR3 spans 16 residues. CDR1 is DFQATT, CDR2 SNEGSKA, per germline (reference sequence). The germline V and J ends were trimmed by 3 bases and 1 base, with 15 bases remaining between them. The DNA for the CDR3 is TGCAGTGCTAGTCTAGGGGCAGGCTTGAACACCGGGGAGCTGTTTTTT. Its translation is CSASLGAGLNTGELFF.

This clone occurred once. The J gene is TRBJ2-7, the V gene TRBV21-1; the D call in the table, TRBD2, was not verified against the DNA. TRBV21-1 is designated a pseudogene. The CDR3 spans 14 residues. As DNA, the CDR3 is TGTGCCAGCAGCAAAGAGGGTCCCCTCGGGGGGCAGTACGTC. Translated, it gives CASSKEGPLGGQYV.